This T cell receptor (beta chain) was identified in a study of blood T cells in healthy people across ages (dated by TCRdb to between 2015 and 2017). The study in broad terms: In model experiments, template switching captured about one uniquely barcoded TCR beta cDNA molecule for every two T cells. The study measured age-related changes in TCR beta repertoire diversity using deep sequencing normalized with unique cDNA molecular identifiers. Donors were grouped into four age groups: young (average approximately 16 years), middle-aged (roughly 40), aged (approximately 67) and long-lived (approximately 81). To avoid experimental bias, donors of different ages were spread randomly across the sequencing lanes. Two additional independent replicas of 1 million unique cDNA reads from the same blood draw were analyzed for two donors (one aged 18 to 30 and one aged 80 or older). What the authors observed across the whole study: Observed TCR beta diversity correlated strongly with the percentage of naive T cells measured by flow cytometry. Total diversity estimates from one million sequenced T cells were considered lower bounds and underestimates. Because the CMV infection status of the donors was unknown, age-related changes in expanded clonotypes may potentially have been confounded. Because profiling used bulk unsorted PBMCs, naive and antigen-experienced compartments could not be compared conclusively. As age increased, observed TCR beta diversity per million T cells dropped in a roughly linear way, and a significant reduction was already evident by age about 40. The long-lived group showed more naive CD4+ T cells, fewer expanded clones and increased TCR diversity than the aged group, suggesting age selection.

Donors were a few dozen systemically healthy Caucasian individuals from Russia aged about 6 to 100 years. Each donor gave around 9.9 milliliters of peripheral blood, collected into EDTA-treated Vacutainer tubes. PBMCs were isolated by Ficoll-Paque density-gradient centrifugation, with at least 6 million obtained per sample. Total RNA, at least 5 micrograms per sample, was extracted from PBMCs with Trizol reagent. Naive CD45RAhigh/CD27high T cell percentages were measured by flow cytometry on a PBMC aliquot from every donor. V was cut back by 8 bases and J by 0 bases, leaving a gap of 12 bases between them. The CDR3 runs 14 residues from the cysteine to the phenylalanine. Just the 42-base CDR3 DNA is kept, in frame starting at base 1. The library was prepared using 5' RACE. Instrument on record: Illumina HiSeq 2500. A second PCR of 7 to 11 cycles was run with a J-beta primer mix and a sample-barcoded 5' primer. A template-switch 5' adaptor carrying 12 random nucleotides introduced a unique molecular identifier onto each TCR beta cDNA molecule. At least 3 million CDR3-containing paired-end reads were obtained from each sample. First-strand cDNA was synthesized from all RNA with the Mint cDNA synthesis kit, primed by a TRBC-specific oligonucleotide. Following uracil-DNA glycosylase treatment, a first 18-cycle PCR with universal primers M1SS and BC2_uni_R was performed on all cDNA. The study's processing was this. Normalization of each sample was performed by random selection of 1 million high-quality reads, each carrying a distinct molecular identifier. Instead of being binned into consensus sequences, reads with shared molecular identifiers were discarded. CDR3 identification, clonotype clustering and error correction used MiTCR with a Q25 quality threshold and the strictest error-elimination algorithm. A nonparametric unseen species model using Euler transformation provided a lower-bound estimate of total TCR beta diversity. TCRdb passed the public sequencing reads through fastp at Q25 and MiXCR, retaining productive beta sequences. Identical CDR3 proteins give one entry, which carries the most common genes and DNA. For this entry, the V and J calls and clone size follow TCRdb and not the study's own pipeline. For this sample the table gives some 1.7 million distinct CDR3 sequences, of which 28% were detected only once. The ten largest account for around 7.7% of the sample.

Concerning this clonotype itself: Its cognate antigen has yet to be identified. Within one base of it there is no much larger clone, and no base qualities were kept.

The specimen sequenced was blood. This sequence uses TRBV12-3 or TRBV12-4 and TRBJ2-3; perhaps TRBD2 is the D gene, with 5 bases matching. This receptor was taken from a woman aged 30 to 39 in good health. CDR3 protein: CASSVRTSTDTQYF. In nucleotides, the sequence is TGTGCCAGCTCCGTGAGGACTAGCACAGATACGCAGTATTTT.